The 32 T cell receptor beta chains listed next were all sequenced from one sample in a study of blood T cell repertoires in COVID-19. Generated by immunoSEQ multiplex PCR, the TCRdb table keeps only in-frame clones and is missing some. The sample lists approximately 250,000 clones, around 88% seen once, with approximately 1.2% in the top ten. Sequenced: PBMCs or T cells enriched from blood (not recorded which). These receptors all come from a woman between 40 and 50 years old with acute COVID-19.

In DNA, the CDR3 is TGCGCCAGCAGCCCCGGACAGGGTAATGAAAAACTGTTTTTT. Translated, it gives CASSPGQGNEKLFF. The chain recombines TRBV5-1 with TRBJ1-4; 8 nucleotides line up with TRBD1. Germline-derived CDR1 and CDR2 are SGHRS and YFSETQ. The junction had 3 bases not matched to a gene; V was cut back by 4 bases and J by 4 bases. The CDR3 contains 14 residues.

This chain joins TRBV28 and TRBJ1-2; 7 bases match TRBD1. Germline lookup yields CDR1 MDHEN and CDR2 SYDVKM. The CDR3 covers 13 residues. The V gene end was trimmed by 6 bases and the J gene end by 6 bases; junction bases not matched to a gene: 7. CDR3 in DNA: TGTGCCAGCAGACCCAGGGGGTCTCATGGCTACACCTTC. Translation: CASRPRGSHGYTF.

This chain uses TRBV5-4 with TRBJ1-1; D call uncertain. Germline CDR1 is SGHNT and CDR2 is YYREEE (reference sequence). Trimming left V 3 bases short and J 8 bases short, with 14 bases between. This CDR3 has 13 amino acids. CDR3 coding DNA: TGTGCCAGCAGCTCCTCCGGACTAACCGAAGCTTTCTTT. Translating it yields CASSSSGLTEAFF.

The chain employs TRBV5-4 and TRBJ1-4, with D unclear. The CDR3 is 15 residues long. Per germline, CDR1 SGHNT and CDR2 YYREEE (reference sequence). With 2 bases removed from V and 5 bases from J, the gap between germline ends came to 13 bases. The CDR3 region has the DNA TGTGCCAGCAGCTTTGGAGCGGGATCGAATGAAAAACTGTTTTTT. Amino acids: CASSFGAGSNEKLFF. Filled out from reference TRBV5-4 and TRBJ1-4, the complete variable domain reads ETGVTQSPTHLIKTRGQQVTLRCSSQSGHNTVSWYQQALGQGPQFIFQYYREEENGRGNFPPRFSGLQFPNYSSELNVNALELDDSALYLCASSFGAGSNEKLFFGSGTQLSVL.

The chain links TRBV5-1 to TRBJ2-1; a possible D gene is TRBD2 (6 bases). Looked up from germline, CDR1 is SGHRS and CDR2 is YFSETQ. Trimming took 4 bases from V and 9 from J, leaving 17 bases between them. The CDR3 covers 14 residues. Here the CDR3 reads CASSPGPPGVEQFF. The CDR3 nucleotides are TGCGCCAGCAGCCCCGGACCACCGGGAGTTGAGCAGTTCTTC.

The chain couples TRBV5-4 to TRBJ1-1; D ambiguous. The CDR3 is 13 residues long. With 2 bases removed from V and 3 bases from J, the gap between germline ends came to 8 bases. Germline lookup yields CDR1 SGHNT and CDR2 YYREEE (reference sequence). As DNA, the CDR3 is TGTGCCAGCAGCTTTTCGGTCGACACTGAAGCTTTCTTT. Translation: CASSFSVDTEAFF.

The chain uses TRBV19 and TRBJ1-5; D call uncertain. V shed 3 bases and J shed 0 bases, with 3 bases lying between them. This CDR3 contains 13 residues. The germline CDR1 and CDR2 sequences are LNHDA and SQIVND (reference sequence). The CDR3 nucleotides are TGTGCCAGTAGTATGAGTAGCAATCAGCCCCAGCATTTT. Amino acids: CASSMSSNQPQHF.

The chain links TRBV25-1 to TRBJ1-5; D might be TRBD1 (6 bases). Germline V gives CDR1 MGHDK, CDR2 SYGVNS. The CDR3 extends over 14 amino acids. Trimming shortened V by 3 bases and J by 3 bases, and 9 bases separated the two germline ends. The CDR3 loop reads CASSDYRANQPQHF. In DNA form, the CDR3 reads TGTGCCAGCAGTGACTACAGGGCCAATCAGCCCCAGCATTTT.

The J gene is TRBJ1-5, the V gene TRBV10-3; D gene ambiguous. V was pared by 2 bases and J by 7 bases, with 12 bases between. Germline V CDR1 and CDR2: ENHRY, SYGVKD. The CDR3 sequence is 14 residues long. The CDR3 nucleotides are TGTGCCATCAGTGAGGGAGGAGGGCCCCAGCCCCAGCATTTT. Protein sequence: CAISEGGGPQPQHF.

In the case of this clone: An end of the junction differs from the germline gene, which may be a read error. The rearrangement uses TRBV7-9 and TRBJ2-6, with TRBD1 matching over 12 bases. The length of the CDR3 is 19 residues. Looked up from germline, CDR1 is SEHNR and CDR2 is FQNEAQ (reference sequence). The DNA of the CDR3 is TGTGCCAGCAGGTTAGGAGGGACAGGGGGCCCCTCTGGGGCCAACGTCCTGACTTTC. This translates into CASRLGGTGGPSGANVLTF.

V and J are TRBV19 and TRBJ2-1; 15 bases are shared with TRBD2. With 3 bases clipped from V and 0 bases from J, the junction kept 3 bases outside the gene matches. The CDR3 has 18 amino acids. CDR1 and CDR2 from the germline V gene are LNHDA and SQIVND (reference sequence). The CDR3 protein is CASSMGLAGGSSYNEQFF. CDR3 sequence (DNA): TGTGCCAGTAGTATGGGACTAGCGGGAGGATCCTCCTACAATGAGCAGTTCTTC.

The CDR3 DNA reads as TGTGCCAGCAGCTCAACTAGGGCCGGGGAGCTGTTTTTT. Translating it yields CASSSTRAGELFF. V gene TRBV11-3 combines with J gene TRBJ2-2; a weak D match, TRBD2 (5 bases). Germline CDR1 and CDR2: SGHNT and YENEEA. Trimming shortened V by 4 bases and J by 6 bases, and 9 bases separated the two germline ends. The CDR3 contains 13 residues.

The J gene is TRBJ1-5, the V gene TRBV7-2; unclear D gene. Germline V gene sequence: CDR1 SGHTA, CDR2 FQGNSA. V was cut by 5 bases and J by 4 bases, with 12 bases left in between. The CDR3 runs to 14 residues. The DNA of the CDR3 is TGTGCCAGCAGCCTAATGAACAGTAATCAGCCCCAGCATTTT. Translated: CASSLMNSNQPQHF.

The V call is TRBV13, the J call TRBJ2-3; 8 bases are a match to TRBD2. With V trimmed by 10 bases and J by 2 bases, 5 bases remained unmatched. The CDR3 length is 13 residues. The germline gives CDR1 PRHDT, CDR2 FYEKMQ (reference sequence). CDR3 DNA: TGTGCCACCGGGGGGGGCCTCACAGATACGCAGTATTTT. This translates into CATGGGLTDTQYF.

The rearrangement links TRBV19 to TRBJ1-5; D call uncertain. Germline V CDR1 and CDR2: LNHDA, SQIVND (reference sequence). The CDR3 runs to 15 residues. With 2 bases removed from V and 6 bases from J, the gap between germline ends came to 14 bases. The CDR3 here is CASSILLPGVQPQHF. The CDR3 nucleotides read TGTGCCAGTAGTATACTCCTTCCCGGGGTTCAGCCCCAGCATTTT.

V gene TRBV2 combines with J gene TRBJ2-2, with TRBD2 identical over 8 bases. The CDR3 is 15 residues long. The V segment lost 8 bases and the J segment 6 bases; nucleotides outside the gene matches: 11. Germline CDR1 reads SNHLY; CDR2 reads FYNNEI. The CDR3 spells CASRSSGIYAGELFF. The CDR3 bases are TGTGCCAGCCGTAGTAGCGGGATATACGCCGGGGAGCTGTTTTTT. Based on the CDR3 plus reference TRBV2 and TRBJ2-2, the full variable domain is EPEVTQTPSHQVTQMGQEVILRCVPISNHLYFYWYRQILGQKVEFLVSFYNNEISEKSEIFDDQFSVERPDGSNFTLKIRSTKLEDSAMYFCASRSSGIYAGELFFGEGSRLTVL.

The CDR3: CASSFRDSLHGYTF. The DNA of the CDR3 is TGTGCCAGCAGCTTCCGGGACAGCCTTCATGGCTACACCTTC. The rearrangement links TRBV5-6 to TRBJ1-2; 7 bases align to TRBD1. Trimming cost V 2 bases and J 6 bases; bases outside gene matches: 7. CDR1 and CDR2 from the germline V gene are SGHDT and YYEEEE. The length of the CDR3 is 14 residues.

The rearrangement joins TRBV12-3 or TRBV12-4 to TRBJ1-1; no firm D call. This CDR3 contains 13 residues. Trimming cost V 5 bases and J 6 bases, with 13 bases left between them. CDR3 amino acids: CASSQRSLSEAFF. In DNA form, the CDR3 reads TGTGCCAGCAGTCAAAGAAGCCTTTCTGAAGCTTTCTTT.

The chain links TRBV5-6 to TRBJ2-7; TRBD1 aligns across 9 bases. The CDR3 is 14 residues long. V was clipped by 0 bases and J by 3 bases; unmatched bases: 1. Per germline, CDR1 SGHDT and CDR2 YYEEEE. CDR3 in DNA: TGTGCCAGCAGCTTGGGACAGGGGGGCTACGAGCAGTACGTC. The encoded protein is CASSLGQGGYEQYV.

In DNA, the CDR3 is TGCGCCAGCAGCTTGGTCTCTCCCAGGGGATTAGCAAAACTGTTTTTT. Its protein is CASSLVSPRGLAKLFF. J is TRBJ1-4 and V is TRBV5-1; tentative D call: TRBD1 (6 bases). The V end was cut by 0 bases, the J end by 10 bases, with 19 bases between. This CDR3 has 16 residues. Germline values: CDR1 SGHRS, CDR2 YFSETQ. Looking up the rest from reference TRBV5-1 and TRBJ1-4 gives the full variable domain: KAGVTQTPRYLIKTRGQQVTLSCSPISGHRSVSWYQQTPGQGLQFLFEYFSETQRNKGNFPGRFSGRQFSNSRSEMNVSTLELGDSALYLCASSLVSPRGLAKLFFGSGTQLSVL.

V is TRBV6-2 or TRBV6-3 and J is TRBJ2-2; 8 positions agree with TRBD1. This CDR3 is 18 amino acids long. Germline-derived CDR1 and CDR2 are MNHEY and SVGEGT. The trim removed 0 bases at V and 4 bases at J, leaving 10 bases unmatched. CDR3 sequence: CASSYSGQGGSFTGELFF. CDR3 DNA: TGTGCCAGCAGTTACTCAGGACAGGGTGGTTCCTTCACCGGGGAGCTGTTTTTT.

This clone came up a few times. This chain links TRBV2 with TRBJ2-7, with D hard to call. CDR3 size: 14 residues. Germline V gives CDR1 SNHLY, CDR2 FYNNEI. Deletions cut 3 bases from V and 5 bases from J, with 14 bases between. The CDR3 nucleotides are TGTGCCAGCAGTGATCCCCGTTTTAGCCACGAGCAGTACTTC. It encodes CASSDPRFSHEQYF.

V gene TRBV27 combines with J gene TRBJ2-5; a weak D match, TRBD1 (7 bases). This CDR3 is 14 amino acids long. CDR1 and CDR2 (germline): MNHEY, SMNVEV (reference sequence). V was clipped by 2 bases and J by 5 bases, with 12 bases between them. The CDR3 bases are TGTGCCAGCAGTTTACACAGGGGAGGCGAGACCCAGTACTTC. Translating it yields CASSLHRGGETQYF.

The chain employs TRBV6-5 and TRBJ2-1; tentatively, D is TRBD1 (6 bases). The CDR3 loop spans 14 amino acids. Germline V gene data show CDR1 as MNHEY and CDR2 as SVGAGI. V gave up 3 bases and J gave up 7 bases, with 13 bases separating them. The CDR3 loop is CASSYQGRKNEQFF. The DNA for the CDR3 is TGTGCCAGCAGTTATCAGGGGCGGAAGAATGAGCAGTTCTTC.

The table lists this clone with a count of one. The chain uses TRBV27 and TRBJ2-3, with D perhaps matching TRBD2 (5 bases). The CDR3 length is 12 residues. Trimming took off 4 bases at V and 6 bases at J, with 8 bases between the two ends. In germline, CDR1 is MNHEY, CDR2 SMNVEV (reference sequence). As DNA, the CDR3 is TGTGCCAGCAGTTGGAGGAAGGATACGCAGTATTTT. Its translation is CASSWRKDTQYF.

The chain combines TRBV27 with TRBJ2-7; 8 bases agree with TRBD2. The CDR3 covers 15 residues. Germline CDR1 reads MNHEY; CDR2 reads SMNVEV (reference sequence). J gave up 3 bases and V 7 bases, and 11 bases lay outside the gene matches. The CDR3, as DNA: TGTGCCAGCACATTTTTCCCGGGACTAGGCTACGAGCAGTACGTC. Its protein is CASTFFPGLGYEQYV.

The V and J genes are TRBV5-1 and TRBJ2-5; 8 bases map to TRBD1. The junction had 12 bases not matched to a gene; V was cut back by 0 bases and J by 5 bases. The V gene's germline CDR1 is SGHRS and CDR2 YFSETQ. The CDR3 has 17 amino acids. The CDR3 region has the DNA TGCGCCAGCAGCTTGGCCAGGGGGGCAGGGGGCCAGGAGACCCAGTACTTC. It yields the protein CASSLARGAGGQETQYF.

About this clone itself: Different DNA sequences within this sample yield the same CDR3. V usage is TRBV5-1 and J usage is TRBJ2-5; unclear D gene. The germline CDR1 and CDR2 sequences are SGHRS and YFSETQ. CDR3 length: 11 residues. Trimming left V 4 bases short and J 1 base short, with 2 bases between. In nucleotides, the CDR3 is TGCGCCAGCAGCCTCCAAGAGACCCAGTACTTC. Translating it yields CASSLQETQYF.

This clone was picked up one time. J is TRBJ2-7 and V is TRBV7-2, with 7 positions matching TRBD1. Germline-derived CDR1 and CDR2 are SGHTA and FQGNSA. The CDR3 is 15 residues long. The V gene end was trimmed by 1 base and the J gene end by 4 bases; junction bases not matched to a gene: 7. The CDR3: CASSLGGTEYYEQYF. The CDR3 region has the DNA TGTGCCAGCAGCTTAGGGGGGACAGAGTATTACGAGCAGTACTTC.

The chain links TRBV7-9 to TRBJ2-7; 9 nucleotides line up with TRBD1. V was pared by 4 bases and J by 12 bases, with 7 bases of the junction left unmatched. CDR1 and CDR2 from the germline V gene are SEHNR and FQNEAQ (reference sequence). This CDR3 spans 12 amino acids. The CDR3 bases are TGTGCCAGCAGCTACCCGGGACAGGGTGTGTACGTC. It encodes CASSYPGQGVYV.

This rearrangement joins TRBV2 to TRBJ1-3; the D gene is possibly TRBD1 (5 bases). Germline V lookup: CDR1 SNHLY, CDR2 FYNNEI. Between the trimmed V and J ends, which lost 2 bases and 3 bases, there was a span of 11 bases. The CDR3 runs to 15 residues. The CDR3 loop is CASSEFQGFGNTIYF. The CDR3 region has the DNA TGTGCCAGCAGTGAATTCCAGGGCTTTGGAAACACCATATATTTT.

CDR3 DNA: TGTGCCAGCCGTTTAGGGGCTGGAAACACCATATATTTT. Its protein is CASRLGAGNTIYF. This chain connects TRBV2 to TRBJ1-3, with D perhaps matching TRBD1 (5 bases). This CDR3 contains 13 residues. Germline V gives CDR1 SNHLY, CDR2 FYNNEI. V lost 8 bases, J lost 2 bases, and 10 bases lay in between.